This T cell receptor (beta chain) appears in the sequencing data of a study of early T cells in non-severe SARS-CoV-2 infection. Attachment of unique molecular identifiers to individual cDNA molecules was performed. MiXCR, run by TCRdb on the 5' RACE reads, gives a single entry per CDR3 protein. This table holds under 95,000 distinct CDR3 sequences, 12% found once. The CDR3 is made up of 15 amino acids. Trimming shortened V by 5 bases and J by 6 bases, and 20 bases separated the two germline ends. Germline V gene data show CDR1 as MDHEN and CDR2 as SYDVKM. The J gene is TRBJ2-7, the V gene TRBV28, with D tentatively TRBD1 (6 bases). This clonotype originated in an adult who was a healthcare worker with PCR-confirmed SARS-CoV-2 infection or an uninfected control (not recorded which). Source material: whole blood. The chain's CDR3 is CASSLEKNRAGEQYF. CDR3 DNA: TGTGCCAGCAGTCTGGAGAAGAACAGGGCGGGCGAGCAGTACTTC.